Each of the 7 T cell receptor beta chains below was sequenced from the same sample in a study of blood T cell repertoires in COVID-19. Sequenced by immunoSEQ multiplex PCR; TCRdb stores in-frame clones only, minus some. This table holds approximately 260,000 clones, roughly 80% found once. The sequencing input was peripheral blood. The source is a woman aged 40 to 55 with active or convalescent COVID-19.

In DNA, the CDR3 is TGCGCCAGCAGCTTGGCCGCGGGACAGCAAGAGACCCAGTACTTC. Encoded protein: CASSLAAGQQETQYF. J is TRBJ2-5 and V is TRBV5-1; a weak D match, TRBD1 (7 bases). The germline gives CDR1 SGHRS, CDR2 YFSETQ. CDR3 size: 15 residues. The V end lost 0 bases, the J end lost 2 bases, and 11 bases lay between the germline ends.

As DNA, the CDR3 is TGTGCCGTCACCGTCCGGGGGGGCTCAGATACGCAGTATTTT. It is translated as CAVTVRGGSDTQYF. The chain links TRBV6-5 to TRBJ2-3; 8 bases align to TRBD2. This CDR3 has 14 amino acids. The germline V gene has CDR1 MNHEY and CDR2 SVGAGI. The V gene end was trimmed by 11 bases and the J gene end by 4 bases; junction bases not matched to a gene: 11.

This clone was observed a handful of times. The same CDR3 is also encoded by other DNA sequences in this sample. CDR3 coding DNA: TGTGCCAGCAGCTCGGCAGGGGCTACAGATACGCAGTATTTT. Translating it yields CASSSAGATDTQYF. The chain couples TRBV7-3 to TRBJ2-3; TRBD1 might be the D (6 bases). V was clipped by 4 bases and J by 3 bases, with 11 bases between them. CDR1 and CDR2 (germline): SGHTA, FQGTGA. The CDR3 is 14 amino acids.

The rearrangement links TRBV7-3 to TRBJ1-2, with a tentative D call TRBD1 (5 bases). Germline V gene sequence: CDR1 SGHTA, CDR2 FQGTGA. The CDR3 consists of 14 residues. Trimming took 5 bases from V and 7 from J, leaving 17 bases between them. The CDR3 region has the DNA TGTGCCAGCAGCCTGAACGGGGGGGATGGTGGCTACACCTTC. It is translated as CASSLNGGDGGYTF.

The gene calls are TRBV18 and TRBJ2-7, with unresolved D. Germline values: CDR1 KGHSH, CDR2 LQKENI. The CDR3 is made up of 11 amino acids. V was shortened by 0 bases and J by 7 bases, with 4 bases between the two germline ends. This chain's CDR3 is CASSPPTEQYV. The CDR3 DNA reads TGTGCCAGCTCACCACCAACAGAGCAGTACGTC.

V is TRBV5-1 and J is TRBJ2-7, with TRBD1 identical over 8 bases. J gave up 5 bases and V 5 bases, and 9 bases lay outside the gene matches. The CDR3 runs 14 residues. The germline V gene has CDR1 SGHRS and CDR2 YFSETQ. The CDR3 loop is CASSRTGQKHEQYF. Here the CDR3 DNA reads TGCGCCAGCAGTCGGACAGGGCAAAAACACGAGCAGTACTTC.

The chain is built from TRBV5-1 and TRBJ2-3; D may be TRBD1 (6 bases). Per germline, CDR1 SGHRS and CDR2 YFSETQ. With 1 base removed from V and 2 bases from J, the gap between germline ends came to 11 bases. CDR3 length equals 15 residues. CDR3 loop: CASSLTGQSTDTQYF. Written as DNA, the CDR3 is TGCGCCAGCAGCTTGACAGGACAGTCCACAGATACGCAGTATTTT.